Each of the 29 T cell receptor beta chains below was sequenced from the same sample in a study of vaccination effects on CD4 cells after COVID-19 (dated by TCRdb to the early 2020s). Library method: the immunoSEQ multiplex PCR assay. Drawn from immuneACCESS, this table holds only the in-frame rearrangements with V and J called that TCRdb kept. Clones are partly lost; checked studies trace under half to an unresolved V gene and leave the rest unexplained. Here the sample has 55,000 to 90,000 clones; over 65% occur a single time. The ten largest clones take up less than 5.5% of the sample. The ViraFEST assay stimulated PBMC with viral peptide pools and then used TCR sequencing to identify antigen-specific CD4+ T cell clonotypes by expansion. After more than 9 days of culture, CD4+ T cells were isolated with the EasySep CD4+ T cell isolation kit. PCR-confirmed SARS-CoV-2 infection had occurred in convalescent patients between March and December 2020, before the Alpha, Beta and Delta variants emerged in the United States.

What these receptors recognize is not known. Material: CD4+ T cells from PBMCs cultured with HIV peptides, obtained before COVID-19 vaccination. What this sample's cell subset or site label stands for: HIV-1 Nef peptide pool negative control/reference culture. All receptors come from a human donor who had a prior SARS-CoV-2 infection.

The chain links TRBV10-1 to TRBJ2-3, with 7 bases lining up with TRBD2. This CDR3 has 17 amino acids. Germline V lookup: CDR1 WNHNN, CDR2 SYGVQD (reference sequence). V shed 3 bases and J 3 bases; nucleotides not matched to a gene: 12. CDR3 in amino acids: CASSDRRRERVTDTQYF. CDR3 DNA sequence: TGCGCCAGCAGTGATCGTCGGCGGGAGCGGGTGACAGATACGCAGTATTTT.

This chain connects TRBV5-1 to TRBJ2-3; D is unresolved. Between the trimmed V and J ends, which lost 1 base and 2 bases, there was a span of 14 bases. CDR1 SGHRS and CDR2 YFSETQ come from the germline V gene. This CDR3 comprises 16 residues. This CDR3 is CASSLFSSSYTDTQYF. DNA for the CDR3: TGCGCCAGCAGCTTGTTTAGCTCGTCTTACACAGATACGCAGTATTTT. Filled out from reference TRBV5-1 and TRBJ2-3, the complete variable domain reads KAGVTQTPRYLIKTRGQQVTLSCSPISGHRSVSWYQQTPGQGLQFLFEYFSETQRNKGNFPGRFSGRQFSNSRSEMNVSTLELGDSALYLCASSLFSSSYTDTQYFGPGTRLTVL.

The V and J genes are TRBV3-1 (or the pseudogene TRBV3-2) and TRBJ2-7; TRBD2 agrees at 10 bases. The junction had 12 bases not matched to a gene; V was cut back by 4 bases and J by 6 bases. Germline lookup yields CDR1 LGHDT and CDR2 YNNKEL (reference sequence). The CDR3 length is 16 residues. The CDR3 DNA sequence: TGTGCCAGCAGCCCCCGAAGCGGGACTAGCGAGTCCGAGCAGTACTTC. This codes for CASSPRSGTSESEQYF.

The rearrangement joins TRBV10-3 to TRBJ1-2; D unclear. Germline V gene sequence: CDR1 ENHRY, CDR2 SYGVKD. The CDR3 is 14 residues long. Trimming removed 4 bases from V and 6 bases from J, with 15 bases in between. The CDR3 DNA follows: TGTGCCATCAGTGTTACGGGGAAGAAGGATGGCTACACCTTC. It translates to CAISVTGKKDGYTF.

Comments on this clone: Other nucleotide sequences in the sample specify the same CDR3. This chain uses TRBV2 with TRBJ2-5; D not resolved. The V end lost 6 bases, the J end lost 1 base, and 3 bases lay between the germline ends. This CDR3 spans 11 amino acids. Germline CDR1 and CDR2: SNHLY and FYNNEI. The CDR3 nucleotides read TGTGCCAGCAGCCCCCAAGAGACCCAGTACTTC. It translates to CASSPQETQYF.

This clone was seen only a few times. V is TRBV18 and J is TRBJ2-7; D is uncertain. Per the germline V gene, CDR1 is KGHSH and CDR2 is LQKENI. CDR3 size: 15 residues. Trimming took off 6 bases at V and 1 base at J, with 16 bases between the two ends. Here the CDR3 DNA reads TGTGCCAGCTCTCTGTACCCCGCCGAATCCTACGAGCAGTACTTC. It codes for CASSLYPAESYEQYF.

The CDR3 loop is CAWSVQGTDTQYF. The CDR3 DNA follows: TGTGCCTGGAGTGTACAGGGCACAGATACGCAGTATTTT. The J gene is TRBJ2-3, the V gene TRBV30; tentative D call: TRBD1 (5 bases). Germline-derived CDR1 and CDR2 are GTSNPN and SVGIG (reference sequence). V lost 0 bases and J lost 1, with 5 bases in between. The CDR3 length is 13 residues. Using reference TRBV30 and TRBJ2-3 for the parts outside the CDR3, the full variable domain is SQTIHQWPATLVQPVGSPLSLECTVEGTSNPNLYWYRQAAGRGLQLLFYSVGIGQISSEVPQNLSASRPQDRQFILSSKKLLLSDSGFYLCAWSVQGTDTQYFGPGTRLTVL.

The CDR3 is CASSLVTGGNSPLHF. The CDR3, as DNA: TGTGCCAGCAGCTTAGTCACAGGGGGAAATTCACCCCTCCACTTT. V gene TRBV7-9 combines with J gene TRBJ1-6, with TRBD1 identical over 8 bases. V trimming: 1 base; J trimming: 7 bases; junction bases outside the gene matches: 3. Germline CDR1 is SEHNR and CDR2 is FQNEAQ (reference sequence). The CDR3 is 15 amino acids.

V and J are TRBV3-1 (or the pseudogene TRBV3-2) and TRBJ1-2; TRBD1 matches at 8 bases. CDR1 and CDR2 from the germline V gene are LGHDT and YNNKEL (reference sequence). V lost 2 bases, J lost 4 bases, and 15 bases stayed unmatched. The CDR3 extends over 18 amino acids. Here the CDR3 reads CASSQSRFRGRFGYGYTF. The CDR3 bases are TGTGCCAGCAGCCAAAGTCGGTTCAGGGGGCGCTTTGGCTATGGCTACACCTTC.

Comment on this clone: An end of the junction differs from the germline gene, which may be a read error. The CDR3 here is CASSPRGRGTDTQYF. CDR3 bases: TGTGCTAGCAGCCCTCGGGGCAGGGGCACAGATACGCAGTATTTT. This chain connects TRBV7-7 to TRBJ2-3; perhaps D is TRBD1 or TRBD2 (5 bases each). Per germline, CDR1 SSHAT and CDR2 FNYEAQ (reference sequence). This CDR3 has 15 residues.

Only a few counts were recorded for this clone. V usage is TRBV15 and J usage is TRBJ2-1; TRBD2 agrees at 10 bases. This CDR3 comprises 13 residues. With 0 bases clipped from V and 13 bases from J, the junction kept 3 bases outside the gene matches. Germline CDR1 is LNHNV and CDR2 is YYDKDF (reference sequence). Here the CDR3 reads CATSRDLAGGQFF. In DNA, the CDR3 is TGTGCCACCAGCAGAGATTTAGCGGGAGGTCAGTTCTTC.

The J gene is TRBJ2-1, the V gene TRBV9; 11 bases align to TRBD2. The length of the CDR3 is 16 residues. The V segment lost 0 bases and the J segment 2 bases; nucleotides outside the gene matches: 1. The germline V gene has CDR1 SGDLS and CDR2 YYNGEE. CDR3 sequence: CASSVGLAGTYNEQFF. In nucleotides, the CDR3 is TGTGCCAGCAGCGTAGGACTAGCGGGAACCTACAATGAGCAGTTCTTC.

The J gene is TRBJ2-7, the V gene TRBV7-9; TRBD1 agrees at 9 bases. The CDR3 has 14 residues. Per germline, CDR1 SEHNR and CDR2 FQNEAQ (reference sequence). The V segment lost 5 bases and the J segment 4 bases; nucleotides outside the gene matches: 6. The CDR3 is CASSLPGQGYEQYF. The CDR3 DNA follows: TGTGCCAGCAGCCTACCGGGACAGGGTTACGAGCAGTACTTC.

The J gene is TRBJ2-1, the V gene TRBV19; D might be TRBD2 (5 bases). This CDR3 is built from 15 residues. Looked up from germline, CDR1 is LNHDA and CDR2 is SQIVND (reference sequence). Trimming pared 7 bases from V and 1 base from J, leaving 14 bases between. The CDR3 loop reads CASTPLGGSYNEQFF. DNA for the CDR3: TGTGCCAGTACCCCACTAGGAGGTTCCTACAATGAGCAGTTCTTC.

The chain is built from TRBV10-3 and TRBJ2-3; D not resolved. Germline V gene sequence: CDR1 ENHRY, CDR2 SYGVKD. The V and J ends lost 7 bases and 1 base respectively, with 9 bases between them. CDR3 length: 13 residues. CDR3 sequence: CAITSSGTDTQYF. The CDR3 DNA follows: TGTGCCATCACATCGTCTGGCACAGATACGCAGTATTTT.

This sequence joins TRBV3-1 (or the pseudogene TRBV3-2) and TRBJ2-1; 7 nucleotides line up with TRBD1. This CDR3 contains 15 residues. V shed 2 bases and J 2 bases; nucleotides not matched to a gene: 3. The germline V gene encodes CDR1 LGHDT and CDR2 YNNKEL (reference sequence). CDR3 bases: TGTGCCAGCAGCCAAAGAGGGGGCCCCTACAATGAGCAGTTCTTC. Amino acids: CASSQRGGPYNEQFF.

V and J are TRBV3-1 (or the pseudogene TRBV3-2) and TRBJ2-1, with 7 bases lining up with TRBD1. The CDR3 sequence is 12 residues long. Trimming cost V 0 bases and J 11 bases; bases outside gene matches: 1. Germline CDR1 and CDR2: LGHDT and YNNKEL (reference sequence). The DNA for the CDR3 is TGTGCCAGCAGCCAAGACAGGGGGAAGCAGTTCTTC. Encoded protein: CASSQDRGKQFF.

This clone was found a few times. The V call is TRBV7-9, the J call TRBJ2-7; unclear D gene. Germline-derived CDR1 and CDR2 are SEHNR and FQNEAQ (reference sequence). The V gene lost 5 bases and the J gene lost 5 bases, with 7 bases spanning the gap. This CDR3 is built from 11 residues. CDR3 nucleotide sequence: TGTGCCAGCAGCGGGCGACACGAGCAGTACTTC. Translation gives CASSGRHEQYF.

The CDR3 is CASSLDPAGAPYEQYF. The CDR3 DNA follows: TGTGCCAGCAGCTTAGACCCAGCGGGAGCCCCCTACGAGCAGTACTTC. The rearrangement joins TRBV7-3 to TRBJ2-7, with TRBD2 matching 8 bases. The junction had 8 bases not matched to a gene; V was cut back by 2 bases and J by 2 bases. The germline gives CDR1 SGHTA, CDR2 FQGTGA. The CDR3 sequence is 16 residues long.

The rearrangement links TRBV2 to TRBJ1-1; D perhaps matches TRBD1 (6 bases). V dropped 6 bases and J dropped 3 bases, with 14 bases sitting between them. This CDR3 region has 14 residues. Germline V gene lookup returns CDR1 SNHLY and CDR2 FYNNEI. CDR3 coding DNA: TGTGCCAGCAGGCCGGGACAATGGGACACTGAAGCTTTCTTT. Translated: CASRPGQWDTEAFF.

The chain links TRBV24-1 to TRBJ2-1; TRBD2 matches at 14 bases. The germline V gene encodes CDR1 KGHDR and CDR2 SFDVKD. This CDR3 contains 18 residues. V lost 3 bases to trimming and J lost 8 bases; unmatched junction nucleotides: 11. The chain's CDR3 is CATSDPGVGLAGVDEQFF. CDR3 nucleotides: TGTGCCACCAGTGATCCCGGGGTGGGACTAGCGGGAGTCGATGAGCAGTTCTTC.

The J gene is TRBJ2-3, the V gene TRBV27; 12 positions agree with TRBD2. V dropped 4 bases and J dropped 4; count of bases not matched to a gene: 3. Germline lookup yields CDR1 MNHEY and CDR2 SMNVEV (reference sequence). The CDR3 is 15 amino acids. In nucleotides, the CDR3 is TGTGCCAGCAGTTCTAGCGGGGGGGCGGCAGATACGCAGTATTTT. Protein: CASSSSGGAADTQYF.

The chain links TRBV19 to TRBJ1-4; possibly TRBD1 for D (6 bases). With 8 bases removed from V and 4 bases from J, the gap between germline ends came to 11 bases. CDR3 length equals 13 residues. Per the germline V gene, CDR1 is LNHDA and CDR2 is SQIVND (reference sequence). CDR3 DNA sequence: TGTGCCAGTGGGACACTGAGTAATGAAAAACTGTTTTTT. It codes for CASGTLSNEKLFF.

The sample holds a few counts of this clone. The chain employs TRBV5-4 and TRBJ2-2; 10 bases agree with TRBD2. This CDR3 is 15 amino acids long. V shed 4 bases and J 6 bases; nucleotides not matched to a gene: 6. CDR1 is SGHNT and CDR2 is YYREEE in the germline V gene (reference sequence). CDR3 bases: TGTGCCAGCAGCCCAGGGACTAGCGCTCCCGGGGAGCTGTTTTTT. Its translation: CASSPGTSAPGELFF. The whole variable domain, remainder taken from reference TRBV5-4 and TRBJ2-2, is ETGVTQSPTHLIKTRGQQVTLRCSSQSGHNTVSWYQQALGQGPQFIFQYYREEENGRGNFPPRFSGLQFPNYSSELNVNALELDDSALYLCASSPGTSAPGELFFGEGSRLTVL.

As DNA, the CDR3 is TGTGCCAGCAGCCAGGGGGGGGTACAGCCCCAGCATTTT. It codes for CASSQGGVQPQHF. The chain is built from TRBV3-1 (or the pseudogene TRBV3-2) and TRBJ1-5; TRBD1 is a possible D gene (5 bases). V shed 3 bases and J shed 7 bases, with 10 bases lying between them. CDR3 length equals 13 residues. The germline gives CDR1 LGHDT, CDR2 YNNKEL (reference sequence).

This chain uses TRBV6-5 with TRBJ2-7, with 8 bases that match TRBD1. V gave up 5 bases and J gave up 1 base; unmatched junction bases: 4. Germline V gives CDR1 MNHEY, CDR2 SVGAGI. The CDR3 totals 14 residues. In DNA, the CDR3 is TGTGCCAGCAGTAGACGGGACAGGTCCTACGAGCAGTACTTC. Translation gives CASSRRDRSYEQYF.

This clone rates as medium-sized. The genes are TRBV5-1 and TRBJ2-7; D gene uncertain. There are 16 residues in the CDR3. The germline V gene has CDR1 SGHRS and CDR2 YFSETQ. Trimming shortened V by 2 bases and J by 1 base, and 16 bases separated the two germline ends. The CDR3 DNA reads TGCGCCAGCAGCTTTATGTACAAAGGAAGTTCCTACGAGCAGTACTTC. Translation: CASSFMYKGSSYEQYF.

The chain links TRBV10-1 to TRBJ2-1, with 11 nucleotides matching TRBD2. The CDR3 is 19 amino acids. V was pared by 1 base and J by 0 bases, with 8 bases of the junction left unmatched. Per the germline V gene, CDR1 is WNHNN and CDR2 is SYGVQD (reference sequence). The CDR3 here is CASSEWGLAAECSYNEQFF. The CDR3 DNA follows: TGCGCCAGCAGTGAGTGGGGACTAGCGGCCGAGTGCTCCTACAATGAGCAGTTCTTC.

The chain carries TRBV3-1 (or the pseudogene TRBV3-2) and TRBJ2-5, with 14 bases matching TRBD2. The CDR3 spans 18 residues. V dropped 1 base and J dropped 5; count of bases not matched to a gene: 9. Germline assignment: CDR1 LGHDT and CDR2 YNNKEL (reference sequence). In DNA, the CDR3 is TGTGCCAGCAGCCAAGGCCGGACTAGCGGGAGGAGGTGGGAGACCCAGTACTTC. Translated: CASSQGRTSGRRWETQYF.